A single sample is the source of the 14 T cell receptor beta chains below, sequenced in a study of cytomegalovirus exposure and HLA in healthy donors. The PCR used 60 Vbeta and 13 Jbeta primers. Here immunoSEQ multiplex PCR was the method, and the copy in TCRdb shows in-frame clones only, minus some. This listing includes roughly 50,000 clones. The sample consisted of PBMCs. The origin of the receptors is a male donor in good health and CMV-seropositive.

The rearrangement uses TRBV11-2 and TRBJ2-2, with TRBD1 matching 8 bases. Germline assignment: CDR1 SGHAT and CDR2 FQNNGV. The CDR3 has 15 amino acids. Trimming at V came to 4 bases and at J to 9 bases, leaving 10 bases not matched to a gene. The CDR3 here is CASSSPRQGMWELFF. CDR3 DNA sequence: TGTGCCAGCAGCTCTCCAAGACAGGGGATGTGGGAGCTGTTTTTT.

The chain links TRBV10-3 to TRBJ2-3, with 9 bases identical to TRBD2. The CDR3 length is 16 residues. From germline, CDR1 is ENHRY and CDR2 SYGVKD. The V and J ends lost 10 bases and 4 bases, in that order; junction bases with no gene match: 15. The CDR3 reads CATSPATTSGPDTQYF. CDR3 bases: TGTGCCACCTCCCCTGCCACGACTAGCGGCCCAGATACGCAGTATTTT.

The V and J genes are TRBV18 and TRBJ1-1; D is uncertain. Germline CDR1 and CDR2: KGHSH and LQKENI. V was shortened by 4 bases and J by 0 bases, with 6 bases between the two germline ends. CDR3 length: 13 amino acids. CDR3 DNA: TGTGCCAGCTCACTCCAATTGAACACTGAAGCTTTCTTT. It translates to CASSLQLNTEAFF.

This chain joins TRBV27 and TRBJ2-5, with D possibly being TRBD2 (7 bases). Trimming removed 5 bases at V and 2 bases at J, with 12 bases between. Germline V gene sequence: CDR1 MNHEY, CDR2 SMNVEV (reference sequence). The CDR3 covers 14 residues. CDR3 sequence: CASSQGGGQETQYF. The CDR3 DNA is TGTGCCAGCAGTCAAGGGGGGGGTCAAGAGACCCAGTACTTC.

CDR3 DNA sequence: TGTGCCAGCAGCCCTTTCGTAGGGGACACTGAAGCTTTCTTT. This translates into CASSPFVGDTEAFF. The rearrangement uses TRBV2 and TRBJ1-1; D is possibly TRBD1 (5 bases). The CDR3 consists of 14 residues. CDR1 and CDR2 from the germline V gene are SNHLY and FYNNEI. V lost 6 bases, J lost 3 bases, and 14 bases lay in between.

The V and J genes are TRBV5-6 and TRBJ1-1, with D perhaps TRBD1 (5 bases). Trimming pared 2 bases from V and 6 bases from J, leaving 8 bases between. CDR3 length: 12 residues. Germline lookup yields CDR1 SGHDT and CDR2 YYEEEE. The CDR3 DNA reads TGTGCCAGCAGCTTCGGGGGAGCTGAAGCTTTCTTT. This gives the protein CASSFGGAEAFF.

CDR3 bases: TGTGCCAGCAGTTTCACATGGCTAGCGGGGGGCGATACGCAGTATTTT. Its translation: CASSFTWLAGGDTQYF. The rearrangement links TRBV27 to TRBJ2-3; 11 bases are a match to TRBD2. CDR1 and CDR2 from the germline V gene are MNHEY and SMNVEV (reference sequence). This CDR3 spans 16 amino acids. J lost 6 bases, V lost 3 bases, and 8 bases had no gene match.

The J gene is TRBJ1-5, the V gene TRBV9; 8 nucleotides match TRBD1. The CDR3 spans 17 residues. Germline loops: CDR1 SGDLS, CDR2 YYNGEE. V was pared by 0 bases and J by 0 bases, with 5 bases of the junction left unmatched. The CDR3 sequence is CASSVGAGGYSNQPQHF. CDR3 nucleotide sequence: TGTGCCAGCAGCGTAGGGGCAGGGGGCTATAGCAATCAGCCCCAGCATTTT.

Note on this clone: The same CDR3 also results from other DNA sequences found in this sample. The chain couples TRBV2 to TRBJ1-2; D gene uncertain. Trimming removed 2 bases at V and 4 bases at J, with 8 bases between. The CDR3 is 13 amino acids. Germline loops: CDR1 SNHLY, CDR2 FYNNEI. CDR3 protein: CASSESRIYGYTF. The DNA of the CDR3 is TGTGCCAGCAGTGAATCGCGGATCTATGGCTACACCTTC.

The rearrangement links TRBV7-9 to TRBJ1-1; perhaps TRBD1 as D (5 bases). Germline V lookup: CDR1 SEHNR, CDR2 FQNEAQ (reference sequence). The CDR3 runs 16 residues. With 1 base removed from V and 3 bases from J, the gap between germline ends came to 15 bases. As DNA, the CDR3 is TGTGCCAGCAGCTTAGACGGGGGTGGTTTCGACACTGAAGCTTTCTTT. This sequence encodes CASSLDGGGFDTEAFF.

The chain carries TRBV5-1 and TRBJ2-5, with 8 bases matching TRBD1. The DNA end lines up better with TRBJ2-7; the J call may be wrong. The CDR3 runs to 14 residues. Germline V gene sequence: CDR1 SGHRS, CDR2 YFSETQ. CDR3 in DNA: TGCGCCAGCAGCTTACAGGGGGATACTTACGAGCAGTACTTC. Its translation: CASSLQGDTYEQYF.

This chain joins TRBV7-9 and TRBJ1-6; D might be TRBD1 (5 bases). The CDR3 totals 15 residues. The ends were cut back, 3 bases at V and 4 bases at J, with 10 bases in the middle. The germline CDR1 and CDR2 sequences are SEHNR and FQNEAQ (reference sequence). The CDR3 nucleotides are TGTGCCAGCAGCTTCTCGACAGATTATAATTCACCCCTCCACTTT. Residues: CASSFSTDYNSPLHF. Complete variable domain (other parts from reference TRBV7-9 and TRBJ1-6): DTGVSQNPRHKITKRGQNVTFRCDPISEHNRLYWYRQTLGQGPEFLTYFQNEAQLEKSRLLSDRFSAERPKGSFSTLEIQRTEQGDSAMYLCASSFSTDYNSPLHFGNGTRLTVT.

The CDR3 nucleotides are TGTGCCAGCAGTTACGCAGGGGGCTATGGCTACACCTTC. Translation: CASSYAGGYGYTF. The J gene is TRBJ1-2, the V gene TRBV6-5; 7 bases fit TRBD1. There are 13 residues in the CDR3. The V and J ends lost 2 bases and 4 bases, in that order; junction bases with no gene match: 1. Germline-derived CDR1 and CDR2 are MNHEY and SVGAGI.

The chain recombines TRBV9 with TRBJ1-2; 7 bases fit TRBD1. This CDR3 has 12 residues. CDR1 and CDR2 from the germline V gene are SGDLS and YYNGEE. V shed 4 bases, J shed 10 bases, and the junction held 7 bases outside the gene matches. The CDR3 here is CASSTTGVDYTF. CDR3 DNA sequence: TGTGCCAGCAGCACCACAGGGGTGGACTACACCTTC.